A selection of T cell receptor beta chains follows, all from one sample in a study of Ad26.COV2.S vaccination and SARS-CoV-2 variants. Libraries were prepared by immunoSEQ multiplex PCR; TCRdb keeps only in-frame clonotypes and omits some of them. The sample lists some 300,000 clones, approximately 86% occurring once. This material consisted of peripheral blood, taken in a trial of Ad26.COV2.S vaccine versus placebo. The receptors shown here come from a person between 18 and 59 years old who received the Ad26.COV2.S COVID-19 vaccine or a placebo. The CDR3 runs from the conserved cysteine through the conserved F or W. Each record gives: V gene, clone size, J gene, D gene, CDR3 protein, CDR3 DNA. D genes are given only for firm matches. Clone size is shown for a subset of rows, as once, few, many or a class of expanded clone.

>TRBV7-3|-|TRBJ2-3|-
CASSPRWGETQYF
TGTGCCAGCAGCCCCCGTTGGGGAGAGACGCAGTATTTT
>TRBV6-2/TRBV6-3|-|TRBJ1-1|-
CASSNGRGAGTEAFF
TGTGCCAGCAGTAACGGCAGGGGCGCGGGGACTGAAGCTTTCTTT
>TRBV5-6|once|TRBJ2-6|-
CASSPPRNSGANVLTF
TGTGCCAGCAGCCCCCCAAGGAATTCTGGGGCCAACGTCCTGACTTTC
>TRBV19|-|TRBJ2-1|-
CASKPPGGGLVF
TGTGCCAGTAAACCCCCTGGGGGGGGCCTGGTCTTC
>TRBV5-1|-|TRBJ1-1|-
CASTDPGTEAFF
TGCGCCAGCACCGACCCTGGCACTGAAGCTTTCTTT
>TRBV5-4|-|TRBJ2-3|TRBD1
CASSTGPGTVSTDTQYF
TGTGCCAGCAGCACCGGACCCGGGACAGTTAGCACAGATACGCAGTATTTT
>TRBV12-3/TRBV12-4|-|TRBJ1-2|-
CASSHDTFYGYTF
TGTGCCAGCAGCCACGACACGTTCTATGGCTACACCTTC
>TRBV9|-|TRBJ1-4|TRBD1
CASSVGTGGNEKLFF
TGTGCCAGCAGCGTAGGGACAGGTGGTAATGAAAAACTGTTTTTT
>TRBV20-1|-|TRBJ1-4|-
CSASRRSNEKLFF
TGCAGTGCTAGTCGGCGGAGCAATGAAAAACTGTTTTTT
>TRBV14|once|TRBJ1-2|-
CASSQAQPTAGYGYTF
TGTGCCAGCAGCCAAGCTCAACCTACCGCCGGCTATGGCTACACCTTC
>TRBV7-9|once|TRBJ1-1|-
CASSNGPGIEAFF
TGTGCCAGCAGTAACGGCCCGGGGATAGAAGCTTTCTTT
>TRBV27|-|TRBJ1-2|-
CASSSLYPTSRQGGYGYTF
TGTGCCAGCAGTTCCCTTTACCCGACCAGTCGGCAGGGTGGCTATGGCTACACCTTC
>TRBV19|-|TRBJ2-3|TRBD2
CASSTSGITDTQYF
TGTGCCAGTAGTACTAGCGGGATCACAGATACGCAGTATTTT
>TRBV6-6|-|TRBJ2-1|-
CASSYPGLGRDEQFF
TGTGCCAGCAGTTACCCAGGGTTAGGGCGAGATGAGCAGTTCTTC
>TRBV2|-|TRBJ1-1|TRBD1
CASRQRGGAPFF
TGTGCCAGCAGACAACGAGGGGGCGCGCCTTTCTTT
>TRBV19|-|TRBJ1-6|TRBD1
CASSPLTGGNSPLHF
TGTGCCAGTAGTCCCTTAACAGGGGGAAATTCACCCCTCCACTTT
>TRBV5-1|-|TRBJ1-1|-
CASSLVWTDRNTEAFF
TGCGCCAGCAGCTTGGTATGGACAGACCGTAACACTGAAGCTTTCTTT
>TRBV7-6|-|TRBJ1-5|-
CASSLDSYQPQHF
TGTGCCAGCAGCTTAGACAGCTATCAGCCCCAGCATTTT
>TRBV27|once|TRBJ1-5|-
CASRLTFSNQPQHF
TGTGCCAGCAGACTAACCTTTAGCAATCAGCCCCAGCATTTT
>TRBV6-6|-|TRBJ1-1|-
CASSYIVGTEAFF
TGTGCCAGCAGTTACATCGTCGGGACTGAAGCTTTCTTT
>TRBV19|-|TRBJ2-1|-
CASSIVGGAGSSYNEQFF
TGTGCCAGTAGTATAGTCGGAGGGGCGGGGAGCTCCTACAATGAGCAGTTCTTC
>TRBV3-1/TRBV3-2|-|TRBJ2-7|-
CASSQRGTYEQYF
TGTGCCAGCAGCCAGCGGGGAACTTACGAGCAGTACTTC
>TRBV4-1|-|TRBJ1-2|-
CASSQVSRGSYGYTF
TGCGCCAGCAGCCAAGTCTCCAGGGGATCTTATGGCTACACCTTC
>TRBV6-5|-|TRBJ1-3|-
CASSYSWQGGRNTIYF
TGTGCCAGCAGTTACTCGTGGCAGGGCGGACGAAACACCATATATTTT